Detailed here is one T cell receptor beta chain. Its antigen is not identified. TCRdb re-derived calls from the reads in MiXCR, one entry per CDR3 protein. The profile shows about 83,000 distinct CDR3 sequences, about half of them singletons. The data stem from a study of T cell repertoires in cytomegalovirus infection. Overall study context: CMV epitopes in the study were HLA-C-restricted (recently identified) and HLA-B-restricted (well studied). Indications came from public TCR beta signatures; they pointed to CMV infection and to a matching HLA type.

Study-wide findings and caveats: Using cumulative public TCR beta family frequency, the authors identified those who carried CMV together with the relevant HLA. In two of eight donors, the top clonotype was HLA-C-restricted CMV-specific.

The CDR3 has 15 amino acids. Germline CDR1 LNHNV, CDR2 YYDKDF (reference sequence). The V segment lost 0 bases and the J segment 7 bases; nucleotides outside the gene matches: 8. This receptor was taken from a human donor in good health (CMV status not recorded). Some clones in this sample may be carry-over from other donors' samples. This chain connects TRBV15 to TRBJ2-5; 7 nucleotides match TRBD2. The sample here was CD8+ T cells from cultured PBMCs, taken from culture after CMV antigen stimulation. CDR3 amino acids: CATSRDRGGVGTQYF. Written as DNA, the CDR3 is TGTGCCACCAGCAGAGATCGGGGAGGGGTAGGGACCCAGTACTTC. Drawing the rest from reference TRBV15 and TRBJ2-5, the complete variable domain is DAMVIQNPRYQVTQFGKPVTLSCSQTLNHNVMYWYQQKSSQAPKLLFHYYDKDFNNEADTPDNFQSRRPNTSFCFLDIRSPGLGDTAMYLCATSRDRGGVGTQYFGPGTRLLVL.